This TCR beta chain came from a study of blood T cells in healthy people across ages. Overall study results and limits: Among long-lived donors, naive CD4+ cells were more numerous and diversity higher than in aged donors.

Donor samples were obtained from healthy Caucasian individuals from Russia, aged about 6 to 95. A second roughly 7 to 11 cycle PCR used barcoded and J-beta primers. TCRdb reprocessed the 5' RACE reads via MiXCR and lists one record per CDR3 protein. This table has around 650,000 distinct CDR3 sequences, about 32% appearing once. This clonotype occurred a few times. Its matching antigen is unknown. This may stem from a read error, because a much larger clone lies one nucleotide away. The CDR3 runs to 15 residues. Germline CDR1 DFQATT, CDR2 SNEGSKA (reference sequence). The V and J genes are TRBV20-1 and TRBJ2-6; possibly TRBD1 or TRBD2 for D (5 bases each). The TCR comes from an elderly woman in good health. Source material: blood. The CDR3 loop is CSAEGSGSGANVRTF. The CDR3 DNA reads as TGCAGTGCTGAGGGATCAGGGTCTGGGGCCAACGTCCGGACTTTC.